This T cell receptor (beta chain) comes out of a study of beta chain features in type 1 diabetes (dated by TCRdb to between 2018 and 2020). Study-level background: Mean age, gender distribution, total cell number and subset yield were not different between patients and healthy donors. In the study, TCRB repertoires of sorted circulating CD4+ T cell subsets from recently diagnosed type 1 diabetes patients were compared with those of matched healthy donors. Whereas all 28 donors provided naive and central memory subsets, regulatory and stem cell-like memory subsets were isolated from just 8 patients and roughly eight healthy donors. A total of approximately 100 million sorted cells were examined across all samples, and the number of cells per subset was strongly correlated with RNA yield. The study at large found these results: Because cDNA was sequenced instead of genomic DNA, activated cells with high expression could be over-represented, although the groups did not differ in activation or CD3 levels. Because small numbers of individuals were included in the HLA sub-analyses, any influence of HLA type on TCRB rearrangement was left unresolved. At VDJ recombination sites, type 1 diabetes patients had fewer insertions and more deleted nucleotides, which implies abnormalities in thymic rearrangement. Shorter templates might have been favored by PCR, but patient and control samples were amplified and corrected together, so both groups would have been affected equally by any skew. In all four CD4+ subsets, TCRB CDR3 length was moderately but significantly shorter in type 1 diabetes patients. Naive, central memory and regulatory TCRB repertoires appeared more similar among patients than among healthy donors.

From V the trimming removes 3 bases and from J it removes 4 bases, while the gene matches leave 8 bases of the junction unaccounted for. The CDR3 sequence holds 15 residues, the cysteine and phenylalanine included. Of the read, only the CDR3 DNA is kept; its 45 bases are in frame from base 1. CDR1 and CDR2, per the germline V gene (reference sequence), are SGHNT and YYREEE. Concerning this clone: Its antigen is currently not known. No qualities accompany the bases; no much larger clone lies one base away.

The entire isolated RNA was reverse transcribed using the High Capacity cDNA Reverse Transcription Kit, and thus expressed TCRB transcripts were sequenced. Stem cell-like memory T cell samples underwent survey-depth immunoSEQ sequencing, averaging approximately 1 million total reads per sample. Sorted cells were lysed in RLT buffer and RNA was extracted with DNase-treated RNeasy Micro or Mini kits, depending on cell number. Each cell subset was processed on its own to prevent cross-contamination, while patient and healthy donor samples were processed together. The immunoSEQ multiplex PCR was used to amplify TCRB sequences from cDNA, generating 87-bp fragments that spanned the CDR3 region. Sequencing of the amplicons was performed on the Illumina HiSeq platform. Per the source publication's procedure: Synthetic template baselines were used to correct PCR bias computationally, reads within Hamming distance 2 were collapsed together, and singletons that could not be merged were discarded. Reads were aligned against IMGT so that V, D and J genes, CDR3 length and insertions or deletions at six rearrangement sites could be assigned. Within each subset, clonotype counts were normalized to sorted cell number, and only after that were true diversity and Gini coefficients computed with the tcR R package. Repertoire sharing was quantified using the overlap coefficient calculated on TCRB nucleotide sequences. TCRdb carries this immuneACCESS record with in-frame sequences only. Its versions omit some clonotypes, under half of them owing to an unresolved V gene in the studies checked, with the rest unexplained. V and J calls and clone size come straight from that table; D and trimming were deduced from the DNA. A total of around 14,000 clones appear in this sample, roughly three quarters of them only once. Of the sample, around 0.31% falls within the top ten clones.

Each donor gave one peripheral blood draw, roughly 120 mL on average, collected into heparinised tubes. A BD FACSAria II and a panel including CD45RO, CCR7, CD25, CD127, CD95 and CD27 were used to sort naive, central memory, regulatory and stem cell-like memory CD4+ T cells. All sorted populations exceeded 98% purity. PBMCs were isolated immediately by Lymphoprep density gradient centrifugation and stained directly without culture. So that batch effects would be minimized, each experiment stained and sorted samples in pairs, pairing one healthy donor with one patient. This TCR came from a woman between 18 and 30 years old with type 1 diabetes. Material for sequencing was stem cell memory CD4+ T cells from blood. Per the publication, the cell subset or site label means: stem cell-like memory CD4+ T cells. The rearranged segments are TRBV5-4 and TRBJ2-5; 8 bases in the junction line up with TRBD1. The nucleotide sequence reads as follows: TGTGCCAGCAGCTCCAGGACAGGGCGTGGAGAGACCCAGTACTTC. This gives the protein CASSSRTGRGETQYF.